Presented here are 16 T cell receptor beta chains from one specimen sequenced in a study of vaccination effects on CD4 cells after COVID-19. These receptors are not linked to any known antigen. Data came from immunoSEQ multiplex PCR; TCRdb stores just in-frame clones and leaves some out. The sample holds 30,000 to 40,000 clones; over 80% are singletons and the top ten take less than 3.5%. Scientists isolated CD4+ T cells after an approximately 10-day culture period ended. This specimen was CD4+ T cells from PBMCs cultured without peptide, taken before COVID-19 vaccination. These TCRs come from a human donor who received a COVID-19 vaccine.

In its sample, this clone was seen once. The chain couples TRBV7-9 to TRBJ2-2; a possible D gene is TRBD2 (6 bases). V lost 6 bases, J lost 0 bases, and 8 bases lay in between. Per germline, CDR1 SEHNR and CDR2 FQNEAQ (reference sequence). This CDR3 contains 14 residues. The CDR3 nucleotides read TGTGCCAGCAGGGAGGGCCCGAACACCGGGGAGCTGTTTTTT. It is translated as CASREGPNTGELFF.

Concerning this clone itself: Because the CDR3's place on the DNA is in doubt, the DNA is left out and the CDR3 is given as listed by TCRdb. The chain is built from TRBV6-5 and TRBJ1-1; the D call of TRBD1 is as the table states it, not checked on the DNA. Germline CDR1 reads MNHEY; CDR2 reads SVGAGI. The CDR3 region is 16 residues in length, termini included. CDR3 residues: CASSSSTGGFGTEAFF.

This chain connects TRBV3-1 (or the pseudogene TRBV3-2) to TRBJ1-2, with TRBD1 matching 8 bases. CDR3 length: 16 amino acids. The J segment lost 3 bases and the V segment lost 2 bases, leaving 8 bases of the junction unmatched. The germline CDR1 and CDR2 sequences are LGHDT and YNNKEL (reference sequence). CDR3 DNA: TGTGCCAGCAGCCAACAAGGGCAGGGGGCGGACTATGGCTACACCTTC. Residues: CASSQQGQGADYGYTF.

DNA of the CDR3: TGCGCCAGCAGCCAACACAGGTCTCCTGAAGCTTTCTTT. Translating it yields CASSQHRSPEAFF. J is TRBJ1-1 and V is TRBV4-3, with D perhaps matching TRBD1 (5 bases). Germline CDR1 is LGHNA and CDR2 is YSLEER. Trimming took 2 bases from V and 6 from J, leaving 10 bases between them. The CDR3 sequence is 13 residues long.

This rearrangement joins TRBV4-2 to TRBJ2-5, with 12 bases aligning to TRBD2. V lost 6 bases and J lost 5; bases outside the gene matches: 7. This CDR3 has 15 amino acids. Germline CDR1 is LGHNA and CDR2 is YNFKEQ. CDR3 DNA sequence: TGTGCCAGCAGTCGACTAGCGGGGGACGTGGAGACCCAGTACTTC. Encoded protein: CASSRLAGDVETQYF.

The CDR3 protein is CASSLRDASTYEQYV. Here the CDR3 DNA reads TGTGCCAGCAGCTTACGGGACGCTAGTACCTACGAGCAGTACGTC. The rearrangement uses TRBV7-9 and TRBJ2-7; possibly TRBD1 or TRBD2 for D (5 bases each). The germline CDR1 and CDR2 sequences are SEHNR and FQNEAQ (reference sequence). V was clipped by 2 bases and J by 2 bases, with 13 bases between them. This CDR3 has 15 residues.

The V gene is TRBV19, the J gene TRBJ2-2; no reliable D call. V was pared by 3 bases and J by 0 bases, with 11 bases between. Per germline, CDR1 LNHDA and CDR2 SQIVND (reference sequence). The CDR3 runs 16 residues. The CDR3 protein is CASSIVRAANTGELFF. The CDR3, as DNA: TGTGCCAGTAGTATCGTGAGAGCAGCGAACACCGGGGAGCTGTTTTTT.

This clone appeared once. This chain joins TRBV6-5 and TRBJ1-1, with D tentatively TRBD1 (5 bases). Looked up from germline, CDR1 is MNHEY and CDR2 is SVGAGI. V was clipped by 7 bases and J by 1 base, with 13 bases between them. The CDR3 has 14 residues. This CDR3 reads CASTLMTENTEAFF. In DNA, the CDR3 is TGTGCCAGCACCCTTATGACAGAGAACACTGAAGCTTTCTTT.

The chain is built from TRBV28 and TRBJ1-2, with D perhaps TRBD1 (5 bases). Germline V gene data show CDR1 as MDHEN and CDR2 as SYDVKM. This CDR3 region has 16 residues. V lost 5 bases and J lost 0, with 16 bases in between. The CDR3 DNA reads as TGTGCCAGCAGTCCACGGACAACCCTAGCTAACTATGGCTACACCTTC. Protein sequence: CASSPRTTLANYGYTF.

The rearrangement links TRBV5-4 to TRBJ2-2, with no clear D. This CDR3 is 16 amino acids long. The V gene's germline CDR1 is SGHNT and CDR2 YYREEE (reference sequence). V lost 1 base and J lost 0, with 10 bases in between. The CDR3 DNA is TGTGCCAGCAGCTTGCAAAGCGCCGCGAACACCGGGGAGCTGTTTTTT. Translation gives CASSLQSAANTGELFF.

This chain links TRBV2 with TRBJ1-1; D is possibly TRBD1 (5 bases). This CDR3 has 13 residues. CDR1 SNHLY and CDR2 FYNNEI come from the germline V gene. Trimming removed 1 base at V and 10 bases at J, with 13 bases between. The DNA of the CDR3 is TGTGCCAGCAGTGAAGATCGGTCTAGGGGAGCTTTCTTT. Its translation is CASSEDRSRGAFF.

This chain uses TRBV19 with TRBJ1-2; no reliable D call. Germline CDR1 reads LNHDA; CDR2 reads SQIVND (reference sequence). V shed 3 bases and J shed 0 bases, with 8 bases lying between them. The CDR3 is made up of 14 amino acids. DNA of the CDR3: TGTGCCAGTAGTATTCCGGGAACTAACTATGGCTACACCTTC. This translates into CASSIPGTNYGYTF.

The CDR3 is CASSEGVDEKLFF. CDR3 DNA: TGTGCCAGCAGCGAGGGGGTAGATGAAAAACTGTTTTTT. This chain joins TRBV9 and TRBJ1-4, with D possibly being TRBD1 (6 bases). The CDR3 is made up of 13 amino acids. The V gene's germline CDR1 is SGDLS and CDR2 YYNGEE. Trimming left V 3 bases short and J 6 bases short, with 9 bases between.

V usage is TRBV4-2 and J usage is TRBJ2-5; D perhaps matches TRBD2 (5 bases). Germline V lookup: CDR1 LGHNA, CDR2 YNFKEQ. The CDR3 is 14 amino acids. V lost 0 bases to trimming and J lost 5 bases, with 10 bases between them. The CDR3 loop reads CASSQEGTGETQYF. The CDR3 region has the DNA TGTGCCAGCAGCCAAGAGGGAACGGGGGAGACCCAGTACTTC.

The chain recombines TRBV19 with TRBJ2-2, with a weak D call TRBD2 (5 bases). This CDR3 has 15 amino acids. The V end was cut by 7 bases, the J end by 4 bases, with 16 bases between. Germline V gives CDR1 LNHDA, CDR2 SQIVND (reference sequence). CDR3 in amino acids: CASIVDSQFTGELFF. The CDR3, as DNA: TGTGCCAGTATTGTGGACTCTCAATTCACCGGGGAGCTGTTTTTT.

This sequence joins TRBV7-9 and TRBJ1-2; D is possibly TRBD1 (5 bases). V was clipped by 1 base and J by 4 bases, with 10 bases between them. The CDR3 sequence is 14 residues long. Germline CDR1 is SEHNR and CDR2 is FQNEAQ (reference sequence). CDR3: CASSLVGTGYGYTF. The DNA for the CDR3 is TGTGCCAGCAGCTTAGTCGGGACGGGCTATGGCTACACCTTC.